The 22 T cell receptor beta chains given below trace back to one sample, sequenced in a study of sequential checkpoint blockade in melanoma. The treatment was: randomized to nivolumab then ipilimumab (arm A) or the reverse (arm B). The assay was immunoSEQ multiplex PCR, and TCRdb's table has in-frame clones only and misses some. The sample includes about 4,000 clones, under 20% of them seen just once. Sample: tumor tissue (inferred from file names), taken from a patient given nivolumab and ipilimumab in sequence. Receptors were obtained from a human patient with melanoma. Some clones in this sample may be carry-over from other donors' samples.

The genes are TRBV6-8 and TRBJ1-6, with a possible D match to TRBD1 (6 bases). Germline lookup yields CDR1 MNHGY and CDR2 SAAAGT. Trimming pared 7 bases from V and 9 bases from J, leaving 19 bases between. The CDR3 extends over 15 amino acids. CDR3 sequence: CASNWGSPGASPLHF. CDR3 nucleotide sequence: TGTGCCAGCAATTGGGGATCACCGGGGGCTTCACCCCTCCACTTT.

The count of this clone is one. The rearrangement uses TRBV5-1 and TRBJ1-3; tentative D call: TRBD1 (6 bases). CDR3 length equals 14 residues. CDR1 and CDR2 from the germline V gene are SGHRS and YFSETQ. The ends were cut back, 0 bases at V and 4 bases at J, with 8 bases in the middle. DNA for the CDR3: TGCGCCAGCAGCTTGGGACAGGACGGAAACACCATATATTTT. Translation: CASSLGQDGNTIYF.

The chain joins TRBV19 to TRBJ1-3; D not certain. The germline V gene encodes CDR1 LNHDA and CDR2 SQIVND (reference sequence). Trimming removed 3 bases at V and 0 bases at J, with 12 bases between. The CDR3 spans 16 residues. The CDR3 nucleotides are TGTGCCAGTAGTATTTTCCCCGAAATCTCTGGAAACACCATATATTTT. Translating gives CASSIFPEISGNTIYF.

This clone has only a few counts. V is TRBV6-8 and J is TRBJ2-7; tentatively, D is TRBD1 (6 bases). CDR1 and CDR2 (germline): MNHGY, SAAAGT. The CDR3 is 13 amino acids. Trimming stripped 7 bases from V and 6 bases from J, with 16 bases between. In nucleotides, the CDR3 is TGTGCCAGCAACAGGGCAAGGGGATGCGAGCAGTACTTC. This sequence encodes CASNRARGCEQYF.

The rearrangement uses TRBV18 and TRBJ2-5; D not resolved. Trimming left V 4 bases short and J 0 bases short, with 6 bases between. The length of the CDR3 is 13 residues. From germline, CDR1 is KGHSH and CDR2 LQKENI. CDR3 residues: CASSREYQETQYF. CDR3 nucleotides: TGTGCCAGCTCACGAGAATACCAAGAGACCCAGTACTTC.

The V call is TRBV18, the J call TRBJ2-3; 8 bases align to TRBD2. Germline CDR1 and CDR2: KGHSH and LQKENI. The CDR3 is made up of 16 amino acids. Unmatched junction bases numbered 8, after V lost 6 bases and J lost 0 bases. CDR3 protein: CASSLAGSTSTDTQYF. The CDR3 DNA is TGTGCCAGCTCCCTAGCGGGCAGTACTAGCACAGATACGCAGTATTTT.

This clone is judged medium-sized (0.01 to 0.1%). This chain uses TRBV11-3 with TRBJ2-1; TRBD1 or TRBD2 may be the D gene (6 bases each). V dropped 2 bases and J dropped 0 bases, with 11 bases sitting between them. Germline lookup yields CDR1 SGHNT and CDR2 YENEEA. The CDR3 is 16 amino acids. CDR3 loop: CASSLRGVSSYNEQFF. The CDR3 DNA reads as TGTGCCAGCAGCTTAAGGGGGGTGAGCTCCTACAATGAGCAGTTCTTC.

This rearrangement joins TRBV19 to TRBJ1-1; 7 bases agree with TRBD1. The V and J ends lost 3 bases and 11 bases, in that order; junction bases with no gene match: 3. Germline lookup yields CDR1 LNHDA and CDR2 SQIVND (reference sequence). This CDR3 comprises 11 residues. The CDR3 is CASSIEGAAFF. The CDR3 nucleotides read TGTGCCAGTAGTATTGAGGGGGCGGCTTTCTTT. Looking up the rest from reference TRBV19 and TRBJ1-1 gives the full variable domain: DGGITQSPKYLFRKEGQNVTLSCEQNLNHDAMYWYRQDPGQGLRLIYYSQIVNDFQKGDIAEGYSVSREKKESFPLTVTSAQKNPTAFYLCASSIEGAAFFGQGTRLTVV.

This rearrangement joins TRBV6-8 to TRBJ1-6, with D possibly being TRBD1 (5 bases). The CDR3 has 15 residues. V shed 5 bases and J shed 7 bases, with 15 bases lying between them. Germline lookup yields CDR1 MNHGY and CDR2 SAAAGT. The CDR3 DNA reads as TGTGCCAGCAGTCCACGAGACAGAACAAATTCACCCCTCCACTTT. Its protein product is CASSPRDRTNSPLHF.

The chain employs TRBV5-1 and TRBJ2-7; 12 bases agree with TRBD2. The CDR3 extends over 17 amino acids. With V trimmed by 0 bases and J by 5 bases, 9 bases remained unmatched. Germline assignment: CDR1 SGHRS and CDR2 YFSETQ. CDR3 loop: CASSLEGLAGLIDEQYF. CDR3 in DNA: TGCGCCAGCAGCTTGGAGGGACTAGCGGGTTTAATCGACGAGCAGTACTTC.

This chain connects TRBV9 to TRBJ2-7; 7 bases fit TRBD2. CDR3 length: 17 amino acids. With V trimmed by 3 bases and J by 3 bases, 15 bases remained unmatched. Looked up from germline, CDR1 is SGDLS and CDR2 is YYNGEE. The chain's CDR3 is CASSARDRRDYRYEQYF. CDR3 coding DNA: TGTGCCAGCAGCGCGAGAGACCGCCGGGACTACCGCTACGAGCAGTACTTC.

This clone was found a few times. V usage is TRBV11-3 and J usage is TRBJ2-5; TRBD1 might be the D (6 bases). The germline V and J ends were trimmed by 6 bases and 1 base, with 12 bases remaining between them. Germline loops: CDR1 SGHNT, CDR2 YENEEA. The CDR3 length is 14 residues. The CDR3 nucleotides are TGTGCCAGCAGTTTTCAAGGGGGCCAAGAGACCCAGTACTTC. Its protein is CASSFQGGQETQYF.

The chain uses TRBV25-1 and TRBJ1-4; the match to TRBD1 covers 9 bases. From germline, CDR1 is MGHDK and CDR2 SYGVNS. The CDR3 loop spans 14 amino acids. Trimming removed 3 bases from V and 11 bases from J; junction bases left unmatched: 7. CDR3 coding DNA: TGTGCCAGCAGTGACGACAGGGGGGGGTGGAAACTGTTTTTT. This sequence encodes CASSDDRGGWKLFF.

Only a few counts were recorded for this clone. The V call is TRBV28, the J call TRBJ1-6; TRBD1 matches 7 bases. This CDR3 is 14 amino acids long. V shed 5 bases, J shed 8 bases, and the junction held 6 bases outside the gene matches. The V gene's germline CDR1 is MDHEN and CDR2 SYDVKM. This CDR3 is CASSTRQGYSPLHF. Written as DNA, the CDR3 is TGTGCCAGCAGTACCCGACAGGGATATTCACCCCTCCACTTT.

Relative to its sample, this clone is medium-sized. This chain uses TRBV28 with TRBJ1-6; D is undetermined. With 2 bases removed from V and 0 bases from J, the gap between germline ends came to 14 bases. The CDR3 covers 18 residues. CDR1 is MDHEN, CDR2 SYDVKM, per germline. DNA of the CDR3: TGTGCCAGCAGTTTAGAGTGGCTCGGGAGCTCCTATAATTCACCCCTCCACTTT. Its protein is CASSLEWLGSSYNSPLHF. The full variable domain, its missing parts supplied by reference TRBV28 and TRBJ1-6, is DVKVTQSSRYLVKRTGEKVFLECVQDMDHENMFWYRQDPGLGLRLIYFSYDVKMKEKGDIPEGYSVSREKKERFSLILESASTNQTSMYLCASSLEWLGSSYNSPLHFGNGTRLTVT.

The rearrangement uses TRBV28 and TRBJ2-3; the D gene is possibly TRBD2 (5 bases). V gave up 5 bases and J gave up 3 bases, with 15 bases separating them. The CDR3 covers 15 residues. Germline loops: CDR1 MDHEN, CDR2 SYDVKM. The CDR3 here is CASSPPGLGTDTQYF. The DNA for the CDR3 is TGTGCCAGCAGTCCCCCGGGGTTAGGGACAGATACGCAGTATTTT.

This clone was seen a handful of times. CDR3 residues: CASSRSDRGDETQYF. In nucleotides, the CDR3 is TGTGCCAGCAGTCGCTCGGACAGGGGGGACGAGACCCAGTACTTC. V is TRBV11-3 and J is TRBJ2-5; TRBD1 matches at 10 bases. Unmatched junction bases numbered 9, after V lost 6 bases and J lost 5 bases. The CDR3 is made up of 15 amino acids. Germline V lookup: CDR1 SGHNT, CDR2 YENEEA.

V and J are TRBV10-2 and TRBJ2-5; weak D call: TRBD2 (5 bases). Trimming pared 1 base from V and 4 bases from J, leaving 10 bases between. From germline, CDR1 is WSHSY and CDR2 SAAADI. The CDR3 is 14 amino acids. CDR3 nucleotides: TGCGCCAGCAGTGAGTATGGAGGCCGAGAGACCCAGTACTTC. Translating it yields CASSEYGGRETQYF.

The gene calls are TRBV6-8 and TRBJ1-4; perhaps TRBD1 as D (5 bases). Germline-derived CDR1 and CDR2 are MNHGY and SAAAGT. CDR3 length: 13 amino acids. Trimming stripped 5 bases from V and 11 bases from J, with 15 bases between. The CDR3 DNA reads as TGTGCCAGCAGTGGTGAGAGGGGTGGGAAACTGTTTTTT. Its protein is CASSGERGGKLFF.

The CDR3 region is CASSIDLGEAFF. Written as DNA, the CDR3 is TGTGCCAGTAGTATAGATCTGGGTGAAGCTTTCTTT. The chain combines TRBV19 with TRBJ1-1, with no clear D. V lost 0 bases and J 7 bases, leaving 6 bases between the germline ends. Germline V gene lookup returns CDR1 LNHDA and CDR2 SQIVND (reference sequence). The CDR3 runs 12 residues.

The CDR3 is CATSRDRRSVDEQYF. CDR3 bases: TGTGCCACCAGCAGAGATCGCCGGAGTGTGGACGAGCAGTACTTC. This chain connects TRBV15 to TRBJ2-7; no definite D call. V was clipped by 0 bases and J by 5 bases, with 14 bases between them. The CDR3 covers 15 residues. Germline V lookup: CDR1 LNHNV, CDR2 YYDKDF (reference sequence).

In DNA, the CDR3 is TGTGCCAGCAGTGAAGGGGGGGACTCCTACGAGCAGTACTTC. It yields the protein CASSEGGDSYEQYF. The chain is built from TRBV25-1 and TRBJ2-7, with 7 positions matching TRBD2. The CDR3 is made up of 14 amino acids. J gave up 0 bases and V 2 bases, and 1 base lay outside the gene matches. Germline CDR1 is MGHDK and CDR2 is SYGVNS.